Here is one T cell receptor (beta chain) with its context. Repertoires were generated with immunoSEQ multiplex PCR, while TCRdb's copy carries only in-frame clones and drops some. The sample holds about 170,000 clones, approximately 83% seen once. The entry originates in a study of blood T cell repertoires in COVID-19. Study background: The origin of the acute and convalescent COVID-19 samples was the United States, Italy and Spain. Nucleic acid was either cDNA or gDNA, and it came from T cells, B-cell-depleted T cells, or PBMCs.

CDR1 is SNHLY, CDR2 FYNNEI, per germline. The length of the CDR3 is 15 residues. J lost 6 bases, V lost 6 bases, and 11 bases had no gene match. The genes are TRBV2 and TRBJ2-3; 8 bases match TRBD1. The sample was peripheral blood. This clonotype was sampled from a woman of 80 years or more with acute or convalescent COVID-19. In nucleotides, the CDR3 is TGTGCCAGCAGCGACAACAGGGGGTCGCTGGATACGCAGTATTTT. Protein: CASSDNRGSLDTQYF.